Following are 8 T cell receptor beta chains from one sample sequenced in a study of blood T cell repertoires in COVID-19. Generated by immunoSEQ multiplex PCR, the TCRdb table keeps only in-frame clones and is missing some. The sample has about 120,000 clones, roughly 79% seen once. Material for sequencing was peripheral blood. The receptor set was obtained from a man in his sixties or seventies with active or convalescent COVID-19.

The chain recombines TRBV10-3 with TRBJ1-1, with D perhaps TRBD1 (6 bases). In germline, CDR1 is ENHRY, CDR2 SYGVKD. V was trimmed by 3 bases and J by 7 bases, leaving 12 bases between them. This CDR3 spans 13 amino acids. For the CDR3, the DNA is TGTGCCATCAGTGAAGGGGGATTGGGTGAAGCTTTCTTT. As protein: CAISEGGLGEAFF.

This chain connects TRBV7-7 to TRBJ2-2, with D maybe TRBD2 (6 bases). The CDR3 runs to 16 residues. V was cut by 8 bases and J by 6 bases, with 22 bases left in between. The V gene's germline CDR1 is SSHAT and CDR2 FNYEAQ (reference sequence). CDR3 residues: CASSPRASVKPGELFF. CDR3 DNA sequence: TGTGCCAGCTCCCCCCGGGCTAGCGTTAAGCCCGGGGAGCTGTTTTTT.

This clone showed up just once. This chain links TRBV7-2 with TRBJ2-5; possible D gene TRBD2, 5 bases. The CDR3 is made up of 14 amino acids. Germline V gives CDR1 SGHTA, CDR2 FQGNSA. Trimming took 4 bases from V and 4 from J, leaving 13 bases between them. For the CDR3, the DNA is TGTGCCAGCAGCTCGGACTTCATTCGAGAGACCCAGTACTTC. Residues: CASSSDFIRETQYF.

The chain is built from TRBV7-3 and TRBJ2-5, with TRBD2 matching over 14 bases. Unmatched junction bases numbered 13, after V lost 4 bases and J lost 3 bases. CDR1 is SGHTA and CDR2 is FQGTGA in the germline V gene. The CDR3 loop spans 19 amino acids. The CDR3 loop reads CASSSTRTSGRNREETQYF. The CDR3, as DNA: TGTGCCAGCAGCTCTACACGGACTAGCGGGAGGAATCGGGAAGAGACCCAGTACTTC. Variable domain in full (rest from reference TRBV7-3 and TRBJ2-5): GAGVSQTPSNKVTEKGKYVELRCDPISGHTALYWYRQSLGQGPEFLIYFQGTGAADDSGLPNDRFFAVRPEGSVSTLKIQRTERGDSAVYLCASSSTRTSGRNREETQYFGPGTRLLVL.

The chain employs TRBV5-1 and TRBJ1-5; D might be TRBD1 (5 bases). The V end lost 4 bases, the J end lost 5 bases, and 13 bases lay between the germline ends. The CDR3 extends over 14 amino acids. The V gene's germline CDR1 is SGHRS and CDR2 YFSETQ. This CDR3 is CASSPDSSDQPQHF. The CDR3 DNA is TGCGCCAGCAGCCCCGACAGCTCCGATCAGCCCCAGCATTTT.

This clone was picked up one time. The J gene is TRBJ2-2, the V gene TRBV28, with D unresolved. The CDR3 spans 13 residues. CDR1 is MDHEN and CDR2 is SYDVKM in the germline V gene. Trimming pared 3 bases from V and 5 bases from J, leaving 7 bases between. This chain's CDR3 is CASSFWRTGELFF. The CDR3 coding sequence is TGTGCCAGCAGTTTCTGGCGGACCGGGGAGCTGTTTTTT.

This chain joins TRBV18 and TRBJ2-2; possible D gene TRBD1, 6 bases. With 3 bases removed from V and 5 bases from J, the gap between germline ends came to 13 bases. The CDR3 has 15 amino acids. Germline CDR1 is KGHSH and CDR2 is LQKENI. Here the CDR3 reads CASSPVSQGTGELFF. The CDR3 DNA sequence: TGTGCCAGCTCACCCGTTAGCCAGGGGACCGGGGAGCTGTTTTTT.

CDR3 in DNA: TGTGCCAGCAGCCAACGACAGGGGAGCAATCAGCCCCAGCATTTT. This codes for CASSQRQGSNQPQHF. The V call is TRBV3-1 (or the pseudogene TRBV3-2), the J call TRBJ1-5, with TRBD1 matching 8 bases. V shed 2 bases and J 1 base; nucleotides not matched to a gene: 1. The CDR3 consists of 15 residues. The V gene's germline CDR1 is LGHDT and CDR2 YNNKEL (reference sequence).